This T cell receptor beta chain was sequenced during a study of CD4 T cells in relation to SARS-CoV-2 and coronaviruses. Study summary: PBMCs were cultured with antigen for 10 days before TCR beta sequencing. Controls used an HIV-1 Nef peptide pool or no peptide.

Study-level points and caveats: Roughly 65% of donors had memory CD4+ clonotypes crossrecognizing SARS-CoV-2 and common cold coronavirus spike.

CD4+ T cells from unexposed donors were obtained before the COVID-19 pandemic (2011-2018). The cells were cultured for roughly 11 days before CD4+ T cells were isolated. Cells permitting, SARS-CoV-2 S/N and four cold-coronavirus spikes were tested on unexposed-donor CD4+ T cells. The germline V gene encodes CDR1 SGHNT and CDR2 YYREEE (reference sequence). V lost 0 bases to trimming and J lost 5 bases; unmatched junction nucleotides: 6. The CDR3 sequence is 17 residues long. This clone was counted between two and nine times. What it binds is unknown. Produced via immunoSEQ multiplex PCR; TCRdb's table is partial and in-frame only. The data contain some 29,000 clones, around two thirds of them singletons.

The specimen was CD4+ T cells from PBMCs, cultured in vitro. V and J are TRBV5-4 and TRBJ2-2; 11 bases are shared with TRBD2. This TCR derives from a human donor in good health. CDR3: CASSLDSGGARTGELFF. In DNA, the CDR3 is TGTGCCAGCAGCTTGGATAGCGGGGGGGCCAGGACCGGGGAGCTGTTTTTT.